These 18 T cell receptor beta chains share one sample of origin, sequenced in a study of T cell changes during pregnancy in multiple sclerosis. Using immunoSEQ multiplex PCR, the repertoire was profiled, and TCRdb retains in-frame clones only, with some absent. Here the sample spans tens of thousands of clones, around 92% being singletons. The specimen was CD4+ T cells from peripheral blood mononuclear cells, collected after pregnancy. The receptors were gathered from a female donor with multiple sclerosis, enrolled in a pregnancy study.

The V call is TRBV7-2, the J call TRBJ2-7; TRBD1 matches 7 bases. The trim removed 0 bases at V and 3 bases at J, leaving 5 bases unmatched. The CDR3 consists of 15 residues. The germline V gene encodes CDR1 SGHTA and CDR2 FQGNSA. CDR3 in DNA: TGTGCCAGCAGCTTAGCAGGGGGCGACTACTACGAGCAGTACTTC. It yields the protein CASSLAGGDYYEQYF.

The J gene is TRBJ2-7, the V gene TRBV19; the match to TRBD2 covers 14 bases. Germline CDR1 and CDR2: LNHDA and SQIVND (reference sequence). Trimming cost V 4 bases and J 1 base; bases outside gene matches: 9. CDR3 length: 18 amino acids. The CDR3 region is CASSRTSGRNWVSYEQYF. CDR3 in DNA: TGTGCCAGTAGTAGGACTAGCGGGAGGAACTGGGTGTCCTACGAGCAGTACTTC. The full variable domain, with the rest looked up from reference TRBV19 and TRBJ2-7, is DGGITQSPKYLFRKEGQNVTLSCEQNLNHDAMYWYRQDPGQGLRLIYYSQIVNDFQKGDIAEGYSVSREKKESFPLTVTSAQKNPTAFYLCASSRTSGRNWVSYEQYFGPGTRLTVT.

The rearrangement uses TRBV25-1 and TRBJ1-6; 7 bases agree with TRBD1. V dropped 8 bases and J dropped 4; count of bases not matched to a gene: 2. Germline assignment: CDR1 MGHDK and CDR2 SYGVNS. The CDR3 extends over 13 amino acids. Here the CDR3 DNA reads TGTGCCAGCGGGGGACAGTATAATTCACCCCTCCACTTT. Translated: CASGGQYNSPLHF.

The J gene is TRBJ1-3, the V gene TRBV9, with TRBD1 matching over 9 bases. There are 15 residues in the CDR3. J was trimmed by 2 bases and V by 0 bases; bases with no gene match: 0. From germline, CDR1 is SGDLS and CDR2 YYNGEE. CDR3 nucleotide sequence: TGTGCCAGCAGCGTAGGGGACAGGGCTGGAAACACCATATATTTT. It specifies CASSVGDRAGNTIYF.

The chain joins TRBV30 to TRBJ1-5; 7 bases align to TRBD1. Germline CDR1 and CDR2: GTSNPN and SVGIG (reference sequence). Trimming took 2 bases from V and 3 from J; bases not matched to a gene: 4. There are 14 residues in the CDR3. CDR3 residues: CAWSLTGNNQPQHF. Written as DNA, the CDR3 is TGTGCCTGGAGTCTGACAGGGAACAATCAGCCCCAGCATTTT.

The rearrangement links TRBV5-1 to TRBJ2-1; D call uncertain. CDR1 is SGHRS and CDR2 is YFSETQ in the germline V gene. The CDR3 loop spans 14 amino acids. V lost 1 base to trimming and J lost 10 bases, with 15 bases between them. CDR3 bases: TGCGCCAGCAGCTTGTTGGATGTTAGAGGAGAGCAGTTCTTC. Translated, it gives CASSLLDVRGEQFF.

The chain recombines TRBV9 with TRBJ2-1, with D possibly matching TRBD2 (6 bases). The CDR3 runs 16 residues. Germline V gives CDR1 SGDLS, CDR2 YYNGEE. V gave up 0 bases and J gave up 5 bases, with 15 bases separating them. This CDR3 reads CASSVDPRGKDNEQFF. CDR3 DNA sequence: TGTGCCAGCAGCGTAGACCCTCGCGGGAAAGACAATGAGCAGTTCTTC. The variable domain in full, with the rest retrieved from reference TRBV9 and TRBJ2-1, is DSGVTQTPKHLITATGQRVTLRCSPRSGDLSVYWYQQSLDQGLQFLIQYYNGEERAKGNILERFSAQQFPDLHSELNLSSLELGDSALYFCASSVDPRGKDNEQFFGPGTRLTVL.

This chain joins TRBV7-9 and TRBJ2-7, with TRBD2 matching 14 bases. V lost 4 bases to trimming and J lost 7 bases; unmatched junction nucleotides: 3. This CDR3 is 14 amino acids long. The germline V gene has CDR1 SEHNR and CDR2 FQNEAQ (reference sequence). CDR3 residues: CASSSRTSGREQYF. In nucleotides, the CDR3 is TGTGCCAGCAGCTCGAGGACTAGCGGGAGGGAGCAGTACTTC.

V is TRBV2 and J is TRBJ2-6, with TRBD2 matching over 15 bases. Germline V gene sequence: CDR1 SNHLY, CDR2 FYNNEI. This CDR3 region has 19 residues. J gave up 4 bases and V 5 bases, and 9 bases lay outside the gene matches. This chain's CDR3 is CASSSGLAGGLGGANVLTF. In DNA, the CDR3 is TGTGCCAGCAGTTCGGGACTAGCGGGAGGTTTGGGCGGGGCCAACGTCCTGACTTTC.

The chain couples TRBV2 to TRBJ1-1; D is perhaps TRBD1 (6 bases). The V end lost 5 bases, the J end lost 6 bases, and 10 bases lay between the germline ends. The CDR3 runs to 12 residues. Germline CDR1 SNHLY, CDR2 FYNNEI. CDR3 sequence (DNA): TGTGCCAGCAGTACAGGGACGGCTGAAGCTTTCTTT. Its translation is CASSTGTAEAFF.

The chain joins TRBV28 to TRBJ2-1; TRBD2 might be the D (6 bases). Trimming pared 6 bases from V and 1 base from J, leaving 10 bases between. Germline CDR1 MDHEN, CDR2 SYDVKM. The CDR3 spans 14 residues. The CDR3 protein is CASRDSGSYNEQFF. DNA for the CDR3: TGTGCCAGCAGGGATAGCGGATCCTACAATGAGCAGTTCTTC.

The chain couples TRBV30 to TRBJ1-3; 7 bases agree with TRBD1. The CDR3 is 17 residues long. Germline assignment: CDR1 GTSNPN and CDR2 SVGIG (reference sequence). Trimming took 2 bases from V and 0 from J; bases not matched to a gene: 10. The CDR3 region is CAWSFFPGQSSGNTIYF. CDR3 sequence (DNA): TGTGCCTGGAGTTTCTTCCCGGGACAGAGCTCTGGAAACACCATATATTTT.

The rearrangement joins TRBV5-1 to TRBJ2-7; 8 nucleotides match TRBD2. CDR1 and CDR2 (germline): SGHRS, YFSETQ. The CDR3 is 14 amino acids. Trimming removed 2 bases from V and 2 bases from J; junction bases left unmatched: 3. The CDR3 sequence: CASSFGREAYEQYF. The DNA of the CDR3 is TGCGCCAGCAGCTTCGGGAGGGAGGCCTACGAGCAGTACTTC. Filled out from reference TRBV5-1 and TRBJ2-7, the complete variable domain reads KAGVTQTPRYLIKTRGQQVTLSCSPISGHRSVSWYQQTPGQGLQFLFEYFSETQRNKGNFPGRFSGRQFSNSRSEMNVSTLELGDSALYLCASSFGREAYEQYFGPGTRLTVT.

The V call is TRBV7-2, the J call TRBJ2-3; D call uncertain. V was shortened by 0 bases and J by 4 bases, with 14 bases between the two germline ends. The germline gives CDR1 SGHTA, CDR2 FQGNSA. This CDR3 spans 16 amino acids. CDR3 nucleotide sequence: TGTGCCAGCAGCTTAGCACTATCTCGACTCTCAGATACGCAGTATTTT. Encoded protein: CASSLALSRLSDTQYF.

The V and J genes are TRBV2 and TRBJ2-5, with TRBD2 matching 8 bases. V was pared by 2 bases and J by 5 bases, with 7 bases of the junction left unmatched. There are 15 residues in the CDR3. Germline lookup yields CDR1 SNHLY and CDR2 FYNNEI. The CDR3 nucleotides read TGTGCCAGCAGTGAAATGGCGGGAGGAGGGGAGACCCAGTACTTC. It yields the protein CASSEMAGGGETQYF.

The chain links TRBV11-2 to TRBJ2-5; the match to TRBD1 covers 9 bases. Trimming took 5 bases from V and 4 from J; bases not matched to a gene: 2. Germline assignment: CDR1 SGHAT and CDR2 FQNNGV. The CDR3 length is 13 residues. This chain's CDR3 is CASSPDRGETQYF. In DNA form, the CDR3 reads TGTGCCAGCAGCCCGGACAGGGGAGAGACCCAGTACTTC.

This chain links TRBV19 with TRBJ1-5; 8 bases map to TRBD1. The germline V gene has CDR1 LNHDA and CDR2 SQIVND (reference sequence). V shed 2 bases, J shed 5 bases, and the junction held 8 bases outside the gene matches. This CDR3 contains 16 residues. In DNA form, the CDR3 reads TGTGCCAGTAGTATACTCGGGACAGGAGGGGATCAGCCCCAGCATTTT. Amino acid sequence: CASSILGTGGDQPQHF.

The CDR3 region is CASSIAGGYNEQFF. CDR3 DNA: TGTGCCAGCAGTATAGCGGGAGGGTACAATGAGCAGTTCTTC. V is TRBV6-6 and J is TRBJ2-1; 11 bases match TRBD2. V lost 5 bases and J lost 4; bases outside the gene matches: 1. The length of the CDR3 is 14 residues. Germline CDR1 and CDR2: MNHNY and SVGAGI (reference sequence).